This TCR beta chain was recorded in a study of T cells in Graves' hyperthyroidism and ophthalmopathy. It was uncontrolled infection, other autoimmune disease, pregnancy or lactation that excluded patients. CDR3 length: 13 amino acids. CDR1 and CDR2 (germline): MGHRA, YSYEKL. The V end lost 0 bases, the J end lost 11 bases, and 13 bases lay between the germline ends. Amplification yielded TCR beta CDR3 regions, with RNA transcripts as the source. RT-PCR in the first round (using the HTBI primer set) targeted the TCR CDR3. Via MiXCR, TCRdb re-called the multiplex PCR reads, giving one row per CDR3 protein. The sample yields about 640,000 distinct CDR3 sequences, roughly 45% seen once.

Sequencing used peripheral blood or thyroid tissue (not recorded which). The gene calls are TRBV4-1 and TRBJ1-1; D unclear. The sequence was obtained from an adult man with Graves' disease, either hyperthyroidism or ophthalmopathy (not recorded which). The CDR3 DNA sequence: TGCGCCAGCAGCCAAGAAGGTCCAGGTGTGGCTTTCTTT. Translated: CASSQEGPGVAFF.